These 20 T cell receptor beta chains share one sample of origin, sequenced in a study of beta chain features in type 1 diabetes. Expressed TCRB transcripts were sequenced because the isolated RNA had all been reverse transcribed beforehand. Assay used: immunoSEQ multiplex PCR; TCRdb lists only in-frame clones, some missing. The sample has around 290,000 clones, 7% to 9% seen once. The sequenced sample consisted of central memory CD4+ T cells from blood. Every receptor here comes from a woman between 18 and 30 years old in good health.

This sequence joins TRBV4-2 and TRBJ2-5, with 7 bases aligning to TRBD1. Germline V gene data show CDR1 as LGHNA and CDR2 as YNFKEQ. The CDR3 length is 15 residues. V was pared by 4 bases and J by 1 base, with 6 bases of the junction left unmatched. Here the CDR3 reads CASSLGGAGQETQYF. CDR3 coding DNA: TGTGCCAGCAGCCTAGGGGGCGCGGGCCAAGAGACCCAGTACTTC.

The chain has TRBV19 and TRBJ1-5; D gene uncertain. V shed 2 bases and J shed 9 bases, with 8 bases lying between them. The CDR3 contains 12 residues. Per germline, CDR1 LNHDA and CDR2 SQIVND (reference sequence). The CDR3 reads CASSINRGPQHF. In DNA, the CDR3 is TGTGCCAGTAGTATAAACCGCGGGCCCCAGCATTTT.

This clone was seen only a few times. This chain joins TRBV11-3 and TRBJ1-6; D is unresolved. The CDR3 runs to 12 residues. V gave up 8 bases and J gave up 7 bases, with 9 bases separating them. The germline V gene encodes CDR1 SGHNT and CDR2 YENEEA. CDR3 amino acids: CASSVSNSPLHF. The CDR3 DNA reads as TGTGCCAGCTCCGTCTCAAATTCACCCCTCCACTTT.

This clone was counted between two and nine times. The DNA for the CDR3 is TGTGCCAGCAGTTACGGGAATAGCGGAACCTCCTACGAGCAGTACTTC. The encoded protein is CASSYGNSGTSYEQYF. The rearrangement joins TRBV6-6 to TRBJ2-7; D may be TRBD2 (6 bases). Germline assignment: CDR1 MNHNY and CDR2 SVGAGI (reference sequence). This CDR3 has 16 amino acids. V was cut by 2 bases and J by 0 bases, with 14 bases left in between.

The chain recombines TRBV28 with TRBJ1-6; the match to TRBD1 covers 7 bases. CDR3 length: 17 residues. Germline loops: CDR1 MDHEN, CDR2 SYDVKM. The J segment lost 3 bases and the V segment lost 6 bases, leaving 11 bases of the junction unmatched. This CDR3 reads CASSLGDRQYYNSPLHF. The CDR3 bases are TGTGCCAGCAGCCTAGGGGACAGACAGTACTATAATTCACCCCTCCACTTT.

Note on this clone: The sample contains more than one DNA sequence encoding this CDR3. This chain connects TRBV14 to TRBJ1-2; D gene ambiguous. CDR1 is SGHDN, CDR2 FVKESK, per germline. The CDR3 covers 13 residues. Trimming cost V 1 base and J 2 bases, with 5 bases left between them. The CDR3 spells CASSQGANYGYTF. For the CDR3, the DNA is TGTGCCAGCAGCCAAGGAGCAAACTATGGCTACACCTTC.

This clone was observed a few times. This chain uses TRBV30 with TRBJ1-3; TRBD1 might be the D (5 bases). Germline loops: CDR1 GTSNPN, CDR2 SVGIG (reference sequence). Trimming shortened V by 5 bases and J by 0 bases, and 11 bases separated the two germline ends. The CDR3 is 14 residues long. This CDR3 is CAWQEGLSGNTIYF. The CDR3 coding sequence is TGTGCCTGGCAGGAGGGACTCTCTGGAAACACCATATATTTT.

The chain joins TRBV5-1 to TRBJ1-6; D may be TRBD1 (6 bases). CDR1 SGHRS and CDR2 YFSETQ come from the germline V gene. The V end lost 3 bases, the J end lost 7 bases, and 14 bases lay between the germline ends. This CDR3 region has 15 residues. CDR3 loop: CASSSDRLTNSPLHF. The CDR3 DNA sequence: TGCGCCAGCAGCTCCGACAGGTTAACCAATTCACCCCTCCACTTT.

Many counts were recorded for this clone. V and J are TRBV7-2 and TRBJ2-1; the D gene is possibly TRBD1 (5 bases). The germline V gene has CDR1 SGHTA and CDR2 FQGNSA. CDR3 length: 15 residues. V was trimmed by 0 bases and J by 5 bases, leaving 11 bases between them. Here the CDR3 reads CASSLALGRDNEQFF. Here the CDR3 DNA reads TGTGCCAGCAGCTTAGCGTTGGGCAGGGACAATGAGCAGTTCTTC. Looking up the rest from reference TRBV7-2 and TRBJ2-1 gives the full variable domain: GAGVSQSPSNKVTEKGKDVELRCDPISGHTALYWYRQSLGQGLEFLIYFQGNSAPDKSGLPSDRFSAERTGGSVSTLTIQRTQQEDSAVYLCASSLALGRDNEQFFGPGTRLTVL.

In this sample, this clone turned up a few times. The V gene is TRBV7-9, the J gene TRBJ1-2; no clear D gene. The CDR3 contains 14 residues. Per germline, CDR1 SEHNR and CDR2 FQNEAQ (reference sequence). Trimming left V 7 bases short and J 7 bases short, with 19 bases between. DNA of the CDR3: TGTGCCAGCACCCAGGCGGGCGGTGGTGTTGGCTACACCTTC. Translation: CASTQAGGGVGYTF.

V usage is TRBV27 and J usage is TRBJ2-3; a weak D match, TRBD1 (5 bases). Trimming shortened V by 6 bases and J by 0 bases, and 7 bases separated the two germline ends. There are 13 residues in the CDR3. Germline V lookup: CDR1 MNHEY, CDR2 SMNVEV (reference sequence). CDR3: CASRGRSTDTQYF. As DNA, the CDR3 is TGTGCCAGCAGGGGGCGAAGCACAGATACGCAGTATTTT.

V and J are TRBV5-6 and TRBJ2-3; no reliable D call. The V and J ends lost 1 base and 6 bases respectively, with 9 bases between them. The CDR3 consists of 13 residues. Germline values: CDR1 SGHDT, CDR2 YYEEEE. CDR3 protein: CASSLRVADTQYF. For the CDR3, the DNA is TGTGCCAGCAGCTTGCGGGTCGCGGATACGCAGTATTTT.

This clone was found a few times. CDR3: CASSPHQPRNTGELFF. DNA of the CDR3: TGTGCCAGCAGTCCCCACCAACCAAGGAACACCGGGGAGCTGTTTTTT. The V and J genes are TRBV7-2 and TRBJ2-2, with D uncertain. This CDR3 contains 16 residues. CDR1 is SGHTA, CDR2 FQGNSA, per germline. V was clipped by 6 bases and J by 1 base, with 15 bases between them.

This clone was seen only a few times. CDR3 sequence: CASRRDSNTEAFF. CDR3 in DNA: TGTGCCAGCAGGAGGGACAGCAACACTGAAGCTTTCTTT. V and J are TRBV2 and TRBJ1-1; the match to TRBD1 covers 7 bases. The CDR3 has 13 amino acids. J lost 2 bases, V lost 6 bases, and 3 bases had no gene match. Germline values: CDR1 SNHLY, CDR2 FYNNEI. The variable domain in full, completed from reference TRBV2 and TRBJ1-1, reads EPEVTQTPSHQVTQMGQEVILRCVPISNHLYFYWYRQILGQKVEFLVSFYNNEISEKSEIFDDQFSVERPDGSNFTLKIRSTKLEDSAMYFCASRRDSNTEAFFGQGTRLTVV.

The chain combines TRBV19 with TRBJ2-5; no reliable D call. Germline V gene sequence: CDR1 LNHDA, CDR2 SQIVND (reference sequence). The CDR3 has 13 residues. Trimming left V 4 bases short and J 2 bases short, with 8 bases between. DNA for the CDR3: TGTGCCAGTAGTACCCTGATACAAGAGACCCAGTACTTC. Protein sequence: CASSTLIQETQYF.

J is TRBJ2-5 and V is TRBV19; D uncertain. V was trimmed by 9 bases and J by 2 bases, leaving 16 bases between them. CDR1 is LNHDA and CDR2 is SQIVND in the germline V gene (reference sequence). The length of the CDR3 is 14 residues. CDR3: CASRPRTEQETQYF. In nucleotides, the CDR3 is TGTGCCAGCAGACCCCGGACCGAGCAAGAGACCCAGTACTTC.

This clone was detected many times. The genes are TRBV7-2 and TRBJ2-1; D unclear. There are 14 residues in the CDR3. Looked up from germline, CDR1 is SGHTA and CDR2 is FQGNSA. The V gene lost 3 bases and the J gene lost 6 bases, with 12 bases spanning the gap. CDR3 DNA sequence: TGTGCCAGCAGCTTTAAGTTGGGTCCCAATGAGCAGTTCTTC. Protein sequence: CASSFKLGPNEQFF.

This chain uses TRBV6-1 with TRBJ2-2; D remains unclear. V dropped 0 bases and J dropped 6 bases, with 11 bases sitting between them. Germline CDR1 and CDR2: MNHNS and SASEGT. There are 15 residues in the CDR3. This CDR3 reads CASSEASFKAGELFF. CDR3 nucleotide sequence: TGTGCCAGCAGTGAAGCAAGCTTTAAAGCCGGGGAGCTGTTTTTT.

This clone was seen more than once but under ten times. The V gene is TRBV6-6, the J gene TRBJ2-3, with TRBD1 matching 8 bases. Germline V lookup: CDR1 MNHNY, CDR2 SVGAGI (reference sequence). J gave up 0 bases and V 5 bases, and 7 bases lay outside the gene matches. The CDR3 consists of 16 residues. CDR3 in amino acids: CASSKTGGISTDTQYF. The CDR3 nucleotides are TGTGCCAGCAGTAAAACAGGGGGTATAAGCACAGATACGCAGTATTTT.

This clone has only a few counts. V and J are TRBV5-4 and TRBJ2-7; D is ambiguous. The V gene's germline CDR1 is SGHNT and CDR2 YYREEE (reference sequence). V lost 4 bases and J 4 bases, leaving 12 bases between the germline ends. The CDR3 consists of 13 residues. The CDR3 DNA follows: TGTGCCAGCAGCAATTCGGACGGATACGAGCAGTACTTC. Amino acids: CASSNSDGYEQYF.